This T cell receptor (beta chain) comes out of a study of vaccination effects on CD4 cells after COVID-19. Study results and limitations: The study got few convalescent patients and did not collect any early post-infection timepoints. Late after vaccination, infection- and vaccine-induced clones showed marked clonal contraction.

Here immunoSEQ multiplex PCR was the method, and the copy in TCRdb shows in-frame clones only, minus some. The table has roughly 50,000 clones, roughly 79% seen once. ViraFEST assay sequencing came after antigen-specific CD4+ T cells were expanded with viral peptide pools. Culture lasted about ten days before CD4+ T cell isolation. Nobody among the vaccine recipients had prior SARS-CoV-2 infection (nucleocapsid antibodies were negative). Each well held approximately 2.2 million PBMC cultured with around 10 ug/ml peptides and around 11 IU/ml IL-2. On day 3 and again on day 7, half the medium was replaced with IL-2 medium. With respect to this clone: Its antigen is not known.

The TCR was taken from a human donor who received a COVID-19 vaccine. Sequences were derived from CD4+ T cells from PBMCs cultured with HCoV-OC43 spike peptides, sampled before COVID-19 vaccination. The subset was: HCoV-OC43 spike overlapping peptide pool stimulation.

The CDR3 DNA reads as TGTGCCAGCGCCGGACAGGGCAGGTATCAGCCCCAGCATTTT. It is translated as CASAGQGRYQPQHF. The rearrangement uses TRBV28 and TRBJ1-5; 8 nucleotides line up with TRBD1. CDR3 length: 14 amino acids. Germline CDR1 is MDHEN and CDR2 is SYDVKM. The ends lost 8 bases at V and 5 bases at J; junction bases unmatched: 8.